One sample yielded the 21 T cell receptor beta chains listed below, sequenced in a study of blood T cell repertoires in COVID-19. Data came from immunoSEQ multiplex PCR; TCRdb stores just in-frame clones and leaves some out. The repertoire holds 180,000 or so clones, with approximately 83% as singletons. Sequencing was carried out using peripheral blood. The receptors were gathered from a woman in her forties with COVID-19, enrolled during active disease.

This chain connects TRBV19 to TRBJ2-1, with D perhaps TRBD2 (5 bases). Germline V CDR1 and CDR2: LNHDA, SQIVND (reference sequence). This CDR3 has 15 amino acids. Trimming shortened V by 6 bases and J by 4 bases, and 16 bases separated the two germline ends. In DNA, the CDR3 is TGTGCCAGTAGCTTGGACTTAGGAATTTACAATGAGCAGTTCTTC. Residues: CASSLDLGIYNEQFF.

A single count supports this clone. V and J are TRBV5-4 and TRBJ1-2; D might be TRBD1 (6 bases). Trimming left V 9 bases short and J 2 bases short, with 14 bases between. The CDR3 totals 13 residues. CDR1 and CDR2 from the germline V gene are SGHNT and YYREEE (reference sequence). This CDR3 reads CATKPGQNYGYTF. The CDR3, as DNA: TGTGCCACAAAACCGGGACAAAACTATGGCTACACCTTC.

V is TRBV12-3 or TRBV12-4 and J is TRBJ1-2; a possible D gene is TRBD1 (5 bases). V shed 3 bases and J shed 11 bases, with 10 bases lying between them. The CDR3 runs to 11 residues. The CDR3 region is CASSFSGGYTF. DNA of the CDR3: TGTGCCAGCAGTTTTTCGGGGGGGTACACCTTC.

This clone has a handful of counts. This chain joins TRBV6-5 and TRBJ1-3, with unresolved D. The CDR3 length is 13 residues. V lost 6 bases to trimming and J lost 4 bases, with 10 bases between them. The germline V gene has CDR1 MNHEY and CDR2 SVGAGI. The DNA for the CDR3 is TGTGCCAGCAGCCCCCCGGAGGGAAACACCATATATTTT. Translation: CASSPPEGNTIYF.

The CDR3 DNA sequence: TGTGCCACCAGCAGTTCAGTGTATGGCTACACCTTC. This gives the protein CATSSSVYGYTF. The chain combines TRBV24-1 with TRBJ1-2; no firm D call. V was shortened by 7 bases and J by 5 bases, with 10 bases between the two germline ends. The CDR3 loop spans 12 amino acids. CDR1 is KGHDR, CDR2 SFDVKD, per germline.

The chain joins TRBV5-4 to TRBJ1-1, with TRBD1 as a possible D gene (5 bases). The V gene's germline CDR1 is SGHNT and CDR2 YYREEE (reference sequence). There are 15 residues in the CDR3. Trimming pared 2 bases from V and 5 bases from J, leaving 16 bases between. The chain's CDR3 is CASSLPQEPGTEAFF. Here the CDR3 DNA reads TGTGCCAGCAGCTTACCACAGGAGCCGGGTACTGAAGCTTTCTTT.

CDR3 protein: CASNPTDSNQPQHF. The CDR3 nucleotides are TGTGCCAGCAATCCGACTGATAGCAATCAGCCCCAGCATTTT. The chain joins TRBV2 to TRBJ1-5, with no clear D. Per the germline V gene, CDR1 is SNHLY and CDR2 is FYNNEI. The CDR3 contains 14 residues. V lost 7 bases, J lost 0 bases, and 10 bases lay in between.

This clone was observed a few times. CDR3 in DNA: TGTGCCAGCAGCCAAGAGGCCAGCGGGGAACCCTACGAGCAGTACTTC. Translation: CASSQEASGEPYEQYF. This rearrangement joins TRBV4-2 to TRBJ2-7; 7 bases match TRBD2. The junction had 7 bases not matched to a gene; V was cut back by 0 bases and J by 2 bases. The CDR3 length is 16 residues. Germline V gives CDR1 LGHNA, CDR2 YNFKEQ.

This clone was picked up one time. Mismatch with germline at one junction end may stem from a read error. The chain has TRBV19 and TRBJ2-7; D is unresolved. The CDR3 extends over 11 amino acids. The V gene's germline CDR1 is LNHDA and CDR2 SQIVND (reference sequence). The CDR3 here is CASSSGYERYF. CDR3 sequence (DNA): TGTGCCAGTAGTTCCGGCTACGAGCGGTACTTC.

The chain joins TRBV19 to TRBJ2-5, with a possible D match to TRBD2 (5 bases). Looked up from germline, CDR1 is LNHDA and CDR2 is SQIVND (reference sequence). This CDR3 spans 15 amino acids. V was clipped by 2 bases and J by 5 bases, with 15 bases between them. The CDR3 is CASSIIPVAPETQYF. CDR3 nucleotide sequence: TGTGCCAGTAGTATAATTCCCGTAGCGCCCGAGACCCAGTACTTC.

CDR3: CASSPGGQETQYF. In nucleotides, the CDR3 is TGTGCCAGCTCACCAGGCGGACAAGAGACCCAGTACTTC. The chain links TRBV18 to TRBJ2-5; D is unclear. The CDR3 has 13 residues. CDR1 is KGHSH and CDR2 is LQKENI in the germline V gene. V lost 2 bases, J lost 2 bases, and 6 bases lay in between.

In DNA, the CDR3 is TGTGCCACCAGCCACCGGACAGGGGGGTTCCAAGAGACCCAGTACTTC. Its protein is CATSHRTGGFQETQYF. The chain couples TRBV24-1 to TRBJ2-5; 10 bases are shared with TRBD1. V trimming: 7 bases; J trimming: 1 base; junction bases outside the gene matches: 8. Per the germline V gene, CDR1 is KGHDR and CDR2 is SFDVKD. The CDR3 spans 16 residues.

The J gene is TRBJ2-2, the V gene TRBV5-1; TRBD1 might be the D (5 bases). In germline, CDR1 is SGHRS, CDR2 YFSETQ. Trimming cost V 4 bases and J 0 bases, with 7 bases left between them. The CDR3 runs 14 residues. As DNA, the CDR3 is TGCGCCAGCAGCCGACAGACGAACACCGGGGAGCTGTTTTTT. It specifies CASSRQTNTGELFF.

The CDR3 sequence: CASSLTGTGSSPLHF. In DNA form, the CDR3 reads TGCGCCAGCAGCTTGACCGGGACAGGCAGCTCACCCCTCCACTTT. The chain recombines TRBV5-1 with TRBJ1-6; 8 bases line up with TRBD1. With V trimmed by 1 base and J by 10 bases, 7 bases remained unmatched. The CDR3 consists of 15 residues. Germline V gene data show CDR1 as SGHRS and CDR2 as YFSETQ.

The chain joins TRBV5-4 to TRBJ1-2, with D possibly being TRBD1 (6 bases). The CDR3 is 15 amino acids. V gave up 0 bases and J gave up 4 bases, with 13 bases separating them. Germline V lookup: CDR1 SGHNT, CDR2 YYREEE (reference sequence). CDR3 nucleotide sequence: TGTGCCAGCAGCTTGGAGGCAGGGGTAGGCTATGGCTACACCTTC. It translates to CASSLEAGVGYGYTF.

Written as DNA, the CDR3 is TGTGCCAGCAGTTGGACTAGCGGGAGAAAAACAGATACGCAGTATTTT. Its translation is CASSWTSGRKTDTQYF. This chain links TRBV27 with TRBJ2-3, with 13 bases aligning to TRBD2. Germline CDR1 is MNHEY and CDR2 is SMNVEV (reference sequence). V shed 4 bases and J 3 bases; nucleotides not matched to a gene: 4. The CDR3 extends over 16 amino acids.

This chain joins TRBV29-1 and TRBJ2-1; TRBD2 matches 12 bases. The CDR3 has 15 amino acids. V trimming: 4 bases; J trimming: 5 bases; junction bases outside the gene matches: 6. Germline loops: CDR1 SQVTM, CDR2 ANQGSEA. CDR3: CSVGMRLAGDNEQFF. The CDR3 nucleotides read TGCAGCGTTGGAATGCGACTAGCGGGGGACAATGAGCAGTTCTTC.

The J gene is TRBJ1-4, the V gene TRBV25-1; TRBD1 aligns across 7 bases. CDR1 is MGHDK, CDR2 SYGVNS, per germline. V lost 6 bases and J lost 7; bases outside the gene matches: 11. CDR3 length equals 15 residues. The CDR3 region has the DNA TGTGCCAGCAGGGAAGACAGGGCCAGAGGTGAAAAACTGTTTTTT. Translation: CASREDRARGEKLFF.

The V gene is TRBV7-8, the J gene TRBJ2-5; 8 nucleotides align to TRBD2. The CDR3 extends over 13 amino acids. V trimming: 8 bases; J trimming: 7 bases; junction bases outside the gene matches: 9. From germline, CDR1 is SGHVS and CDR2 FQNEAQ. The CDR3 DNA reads TGTGCCAGCGCCGGGAGGGGACGCGTGACCCAGTACTTC. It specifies CASAGRGRVTQYF.

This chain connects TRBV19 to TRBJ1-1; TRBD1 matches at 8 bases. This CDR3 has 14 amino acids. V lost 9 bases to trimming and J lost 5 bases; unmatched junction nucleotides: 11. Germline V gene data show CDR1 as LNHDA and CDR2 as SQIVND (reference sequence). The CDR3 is CASQQGAEVTEAFF. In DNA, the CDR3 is TGTGCCAGCCAGCAGGGGGCTGAAGTGACTGAAGCTTTCTTT.

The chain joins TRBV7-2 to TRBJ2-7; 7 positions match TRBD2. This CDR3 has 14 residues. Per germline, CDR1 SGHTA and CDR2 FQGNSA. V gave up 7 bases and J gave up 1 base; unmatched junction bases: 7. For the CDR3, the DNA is TGTGCCAGCAACCAGCGGGGCGTATCCTACGAGCAGTACTTC. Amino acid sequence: CASNQRGVSYEQYF.